A single sample is the source of the 3 T cell receptor beta chains below, sequenced in a study of identical twins. Each CDR3 protein gets one entry after TCRdb re-called the 5' RACE reads with MiXCR. The sample consists of a few hundred thousand distinct CDR3 sequences, roughly 15% of them appearing once. The data also belong to a second study, concerning yellow fever vaccine responses in identical twins.

Sequencing was carried out using CD4+ T cells sorted from blood. The receptors here all came from a woman aged 18-35 years in good health.

This clonotype was detected only a few times. The chain has TRBV4-1 and TRBJ2-5; D perhaps matches TRBD1 (6 bases). V was cut by 0 bases and J by 2 bases, with 10 bases left in between. The germline V gene has CDR1 MGHRA and CDR2 YSYEKL. This CDR3 is 15 amino acids long. This CDR3 is CASSQDWQGQETQYF. CDR3 sequence (DNA): TGCGCCAGCAGCCAAGATTGGCAGGGGCAAGAGACCCAGTACTTC.

The gene calls are TRBV7-2 and TRBJ2-7; D perhaps matches TRBD1 (6 bases). V was clipped by 1 base and J by 2 bases, with 12 bases between them. Germline assignment: CDR1 SGHTA and CDR2 FQGNSA. This CDR3 contains 15 residues. The CDR3 region has the DNA TGTGCCAGCAGCTTAGTGGTCAGGGGCCCCTACGAGCAGTACGTC. It is translated as CASSLVVRGPYEQYV.

In its sample, this clonotype was seen a few times. In nucleotides, the CDR3 is TGCGCCAGCAGTGAGTCAGCGAACTATCAGCCCCAGCATTTT. This translates into CASSESANYQPQHF. V and J are TRBV10-2 and TRBJ1-5; unclear D gene. Germline values: CDR1 WSHSY, CDR2 SAAADI. This CDR3 comprises 14 residues. V lost 0 bases, J lost 5 bases, and 8 bases lay in between.